The 26 T cell receptor beta chains below come from one sample, sequenced in a study of T cells after yellow fever vaccination. TCRdb passed the 5' RACE reads through MiXCR, listing each CDR3 protein once. The table shows around 590,000 distinct CDR3 sequences, with over 9% occurring only once. This material consisted of PBMCs, taken on the day of the yellow fever booster vaccination. These receptors came from a man aged 30 to 39 who received the YFV17D yellow fever vaccine.

This chain links TRBV5-1 with TRBJ2-2; D tentatively reads TRBD1 or TRBD2 (5 bases each). CDR3 length: 15 amino acids. Trimming removed 4 bases at V and 1 base at J, with 11 bases between. Germline assignment: CDR1 SGHRS and CDR2 YFSETQ. CDR3 DNA: TGCGCCAGCAGCGCCGGGACGGAGAACACCGGGGAGCTGTTTTTT. Its translation is CASSAGTENTGELFF.

This clonotype was detected ten times or more. V is TRBV12-3 or TRBV12-4 and J is TRBJ2-7; 7 bases are a match to TRBD1. V lost 5 bases and J lost 3; bases outside the gene matches: 4. The CDR3 sequence is 13 residues long. In DNA form, the CDR3 reads TGTGCCAGCAGTCCCCGGGACAGCTACGAGCAGTACTTC. Its protein product is CASSPRDSYEQYF.

This rearrangement joins TRBV10-2 to TRBJ2-7; TRBD2 matches at 7 bases. Germline CDR1 and CDR2: WSHSY and SAAADI. Unmatched junction bases numbered 7, after V lost 2 bases and J lost 3 bases. This CDR3 region has 15 residues. The CDR3 is CASSELASGNYEQYF. The CDR3, as DNA: TGCGCCAGCAGTGAGCTTGCTAGCGGAAACTACGAGCAGTACTTC.

This clonotype was seen a handful of times. The chain uses TRBV28 and TRBJ2-1; D gene uncertain. Trimming stripped 7 bases from V and 5 bases from J, with 15 bases between. The length of the CDR3 is 14 residues. Per germline, CDR1 MDHEN and CDR2 SYDVKM. The CDR3 loop is CASTLGPTDNEQFF. The CDR3 DNA is TGTGCCAGCACCCTTGGACCAACAGACAATGAGCAGTTCTTC.

This clonotype was recorded at least ten times. This chain joins TRBV5-1 and TRBJ2-1, with D perhaps TRBD2 (7 bases). The V and J ends lost 3 bases and 7 bases respectively, with 14 bases between them. Germline V gene data show CDR1 as SGHRS and CDR2 as YFSETQ. The CDR3 extends over 14 amino acids. The CDR3 bases are TGCGCCAGCAGCTCTGGGGGGGCTGGAAATGAGCAGTTCTTC. Amino acids: CASSSGGAGNEQFF.

This clonotype was counted between two and nine times. The V gene is TRBV9, the J gene TRBJ2-1; D possibly corresponds to TRBD2 (6 bases). V was shortened by 7 bases and J by 6 bases, with 11 bases between the two germline ends. The germline CDR1 and CDR2 sequences are SGDLS and YYNGEE. The CDR3 extends over 12 amino acids. In nucleotides, the CDR3 is TGTGCCAGCCCGGGAGTGTGCAATGAGCAGTTCTTC. It codes for CASPGVCNEQFF.

This clonotype was seen more than once but under ten times. V and J are TRBV7-2 and TRBJ1-5, with 7 bases identical to TRBD1. This CDR3 has 15 amino acids. The J segment lost 9 bases and the V segment lost 3 bases, leaving 11 bases of the junction unmatched. Germline V gene lookup returns CDR1 SGHTA and CDR2 FQGNSA. CDR3 nucleotide sequence: TGTGCCAGCAGCTTGCGGGACAGCATTTCTGCGCCCCAGCATTTT. It translates to CASSLRDSISAPQHF.

The chain combines TRBV7-8 with TRBJ2-1, with D possibly being TRBD1 or TRBD2 (5 bases each). The germline V and J ends were trimmed by 7 bases and 8 bases, with 18 bases remaining between them. The CDR3 covers 14 residues. Germline lookup yields CDR1 SGHVS and CDR2 FQNEAQ. The CDR3 reads CASTPGGGFDEQFF. CDR3 in DNA: TGTGCCAGCACGCCGGGTGGGGGATTCGATGAGCAGTTCTTC.

This clonotype was detected only a few times. This chain joins TRBV18 and TRBJ2-1; D remains unclear. V was trimmed by 1 base and J by 1 base, leaving 8 bases between them. This CDR3 region has 15 residues. Germline V CDR1 and CDR2: KGHSH, LQKENI. This CDR3 reads CASSPQSSSYNEQFF. The CDR3 nucleotides are TGTGCCAGCTCACCACAATCCAGTTCCTACAATGAGCAGTTCTTC.

The chain employs TRBV3-1 and TRBJ2-4; weak D call: TRBD2 (6 bases). The germline V gene encodes CDR1 LGHDT and CDR2 YNNKEL (reference sequence). The CDR3 length is 14 residues. Trimming removed 2 bases at V and 6 bases at J, with 11 bases between. The CDR3 sequence: CASSQPGLGNIQYF. CDR3 in DNA: TGTGCCAGCAGCCAACCGGGACTGGGAAACATTCAGTACTTC.

V and J are TRBV20-1 and TRBJ1-5, with a tentative D call TRBD1 (5 bases). The germline V gene encodes CDR1 DFQATT and CDR2 SNEGSKA (reference sequence). Trimming removed 3 bases from V and 5 bases from J, with 8 bases in between. The CDR3 loop spans 12 amino acids. The CDR3 DNA sequence: TGCAGTGCTAGTGGGGGATATCAGCCCCAGCATTTT. The encoded protein is CSASGGYQPQHF.

The chain carries TRBV12-3 or TRBV12-4 and TRBJ1-5; 8 bases match TRBD1. CDR3 size: 20 residues. After removal of 3 bases from V and 0 bases from J, the junction contained 16 bases not matched to a gene. The CDR3 sequence is CASSFVVQGAALSSNQPQHF. CDR3 nucleotides: TGTGCCAGCAGTTTTGTGGTTCAGGGGGCTGCCCTCTCTAGCAATCAGCCCCAGCATTTT.

This clonotype occurred a few times. The chain employs TRBV5-1 and TRBJ1-1, with D maybe TRBD1 (5 bases). This CDR3 comprises 14 residues. Per the germline V gene, CDR1 is SGHRS and CDR2 is YFSETQ. The V gene lost 3 bases and the J gene lost 6 bases, with 15 bases spanning the gap. The CDR3 spells CASSWGEKGSEAFF. The CDR3 DNA sequence: TGCGCCAGCAGCTGGGGGGAGAAAGGCTCTGAAGCTTTCTTT. Full variable domain (rest looked up from reference TRBV5-1 and TRBJ1-1): KAGVTQTPRYLIKTRGQQVTLSCSPISGHRSVSWYQQTPGQGLQFLFEYFSETQRNKGNFPGRFSGRQFSNSRSEMNVSTLELGDSALYLCASSWGEKGSEAFFGQGTRLTVV.

CDR3 nucleotide sequence: TGTGCCAGCAGCCAAGATGTAAAGACCCAGTACTTC. Protein sequence: CASSQDVKTQYF. The gene calls are TRBV14 and TRBJ2-5; the D is unclear. V was clipped by 0 bases and J by 6 bases, with 5 bases between them. Germline assignment: CDR1 SGHDN and CDR2 FVKESK. The CDR3 runs to 12 residues.

This clonotype has more than one count but fewer than ten. The rearrangement joins TRBV12-3 or TRBV12-4 to TRBJ2-7; possibly TRBD1 for D (6 bases). CDR3 length equals 13 residues. V lost 6 bases and J lost 6, with 15 bases in between. In DNA form, the CDR3 reads TGTGCCAGCAGCCAACACAGGGTAGGCGAGCAGTACTTC. Translating gives CASSQHRVGEQYF.

This clonotype came up a few times. The chain joins TRBV20-1 to TRBJ2-7; D gene ambiguous. This CDR3 comprises 11 residues. The ends were cut back, 3 bases at V and 4 bases at J, with 7 bases in the middle. Germline-derived CDR1 and CDR2 are DFQATT and SNEGSKA (reference sequence). This chain's CDR3 is CSARRSYEQYF. As DNA, the CDR3 is TGCAGTGCTAGGCGTTCATACGAGCAGTACTTC.

Ten or more counts support this clonotype. CDR3 coding DNA: TGTGCCAGCAGTTACTCGCAGCCATATAGCAATCAGCCCCAGCATTTT. Residues: CASSYSQPYSNQPQHF. The rearrangement joins TRBV6-5 to TRBJ1-5; D remains unclear. V was shortened by 0 bases and J by 0 bases, with 9 bases between the two germline ends. The germline gives CDR1 MNHEY, CDR2 SVGAGI. The CDR3 loop spans 16 amino acids.

This chain joins TRBV5-4 and TRBJ2-7; 7 bases are a match to TRBD2. Germline CDR1 SGHNT, CDR2 YYREEE (reference sequence). The CDR3 runs 14 residues. V gave up 0 bases and J gave up 3 bases; unmatched junction bases: 3. The CDR3: CASSLGGGGYEQYF. CDR3 sequence (DNA): TGTGCCAGCAGCTTGGGCGGGGGAGGCTACGAGCAGTACTTC.

This sequence joins TRBV6-1 and TRBJ1-6; 11 nucleotides match TRBD1. The CDR3 totals 13 residues. CDR1 is MNHNS and CDR2 is SASEGT in the germline V gene. V lost 10 bases, J lost 11 bases, and 7 bases stayed unmatched. The CDR3 here is CATHPGQGAPLHF. The CDR3 region has the DNA TGTGCCACCCATCCGGGACAGGGGGCACCCCTCCACTTT.

This clonotype was counted between two and nine times. The J gene is TRBJ1-2, the V gene TRBV30; D possibly corresponds to TRBD1 (5 bases). Germline V gene lookup returns CDR1 GTSNPN and CDR2 SVGIG (reference sequence). This CDR3 has 14 amino acids. The ends were cut back, 6 bases at V and 2 bases at J, with 16 bases in the middle. CDR3 DNA sequence: TGTGCCTGCCTGGGACTCGAGAGGAACTATGGCTACACCTTC. Its protein product is CACLGLERNYGYTF. Filled out from reference TRBV30 and TRBJ1-2, the complete variable domain reads SQTIHQWPATLVQPVGSPLSLECTVEGTSNPNLYWYRQAAGRGLQLLFYSVGIGQISSEVPQNLSASRPQDRQFILSSKKLLLSDSGFYLCACLGLERNYGYTFGSGTRLTVV.

This clonotype was observed a handful of times. The chain joins TRBV24-1 to TRBJ2-2; 8 bases are a match to TRBD1. Germline V gives CDR1 KGHDR, CDR2 SFDVKD. V lost 3 bases to trimming and J lost 2 bases; unmatched junction nucleotides: 4. The CDR3 sequence is 16 residues long. CDR3 region: CATSDPDRGNTGELFF. As DNA, the CDR3 is TGTGCCACCAGTGATCCTGACAGGGGAAACACCGGGGAGCTGTTTTTT.

This clonotype was seen at least ten times. The rearrangement links TRBV20-1 to TRBJ2-7, with TRBD2 as a possible D gene (5 bases). Germline loops: CDR1 DFQATT, CDR2 SNEGSKA (reference sequence). The CDR3 loop spans 14 amino acids. The V and J ends lost 7 bases and 0 bases respectively, with 16 bases between them. The CDR3 reads CSVQRVGSSYEQYF. CDR3 DNA sequence: TGCAGTGTCCAGAGGGTGGGAAGCTCCTACGAGCAGTACTTC.

In this sample, this clonotype turned up a few times. The CDR3 DNA follows: TGTGCCAGCAGTTCTCCAGGGACAGGTGCTGGAAACACCATATATTTT. Translating it yields CASSSPGTGAGNTIYF. The V call is TRBV6-5, the J call TRBJ1-3; 8 bases map to TRBD1. V dropped 4 bases and J dropped 2; count of bases not matched to a gene: 7. The CDR3 length is 16 residues. Germline lookup yields CDR1 MNHEY and CDR2 SVGAGI.

This clonotype came up a few times. This chain joins TRBV28 and TRBJ2-4; TRBD2 matches 10 bases. The CDR3 runs to 16 residues. V lost 5 bases, J lost 0 bases, and 4 bases stayed unmatched. Germline CDR1 reads MDHEN; CDR2 reads SYDVKM. In DNA form, the CDR3 reads TGTGCCAGCAGTGACACTAGCGGGACAGCCAAAAACATTCAGTACTTC. Translation: CASSDTSGTAKNIQYF.

This sequence joins TRBV20-1 and TRBJ2-7; D is uncertain. With 3 bases removed from V and 2 bases from J, the gap between germline ends came to 11 bases. The CDR3 has 13 amino acids. CDR1 is DFQATT and CDR2 is SNEGSKA in the germline V gene (reference sequence). The DNA for the CDR3 is TGCAGTGCTAGCCTGACACGTCCCTACGAGCAGTACTTC. It specifies CSASLTRPYEQYF.

This clonotype was counted only a few times. The chain uses TRBV20-1 and TRBJ2-3; 9 bases align to TRBD2. The V segment lost 2 bases and the J segment 6 bases; nucleotides outside the gene matches: 6. Germline V gives CDR1 DFQATT, CDR2 SNEGSKA (reference sequence). The length of the CDR3 is 14 residues. CDR3 DNA sequence: TGCAGTGCTAGACTAGCGGGACGGTGGGATACGCAGTATTTT. Protein sequence: CSARLAGRWDTQYF.